The following is a T cell receptor beta chain sequence with its context. Some clones are missing from TCRdb's copy, which holds only in-frame ones; the method was immunoSEQ multiplex PCR. This table has roughly 97,000 clones, approximately 88% appearing once. This sample is part of a study of T cell responses to AZD1222 COVID-19 vaccine. Sample: peripheral blood, taken on day 0 of AZD1222 vaccination. This clonotype originated in an adult in good health.

CDR3 DNA: TGTGCCAGCAGTTTGAACAGGCGGAGCTCTGGGGCCAACGTCCTGACTTTC. It encodes CASSLNRRSSGANVLTF. This chain links TRBV27 with TRBJ2-6; D may be TRBD1 (5 bases). Germline CDR1 MNHEY, CDR2 SMNVEV (reference sequence). The CDR3 has 17 amino acids. Trimming shortened V by 3 bases and J by 0 bases, and 12 bases separated the two germline ends.